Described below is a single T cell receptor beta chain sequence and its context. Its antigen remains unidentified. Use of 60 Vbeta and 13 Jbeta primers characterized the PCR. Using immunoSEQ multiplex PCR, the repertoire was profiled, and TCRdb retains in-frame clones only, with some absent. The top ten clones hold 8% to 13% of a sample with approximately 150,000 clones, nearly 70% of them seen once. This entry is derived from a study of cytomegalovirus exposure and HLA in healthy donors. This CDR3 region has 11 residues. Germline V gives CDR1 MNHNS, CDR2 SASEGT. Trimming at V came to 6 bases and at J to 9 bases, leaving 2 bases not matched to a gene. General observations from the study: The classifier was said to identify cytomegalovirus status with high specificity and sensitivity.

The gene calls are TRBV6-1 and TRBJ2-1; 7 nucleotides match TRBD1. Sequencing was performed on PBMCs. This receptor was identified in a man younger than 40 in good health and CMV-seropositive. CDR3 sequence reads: CASRTGTEQFF. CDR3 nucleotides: TGTGCCAGCAGGACAGGGACTGAGCAGTTCTTC.